The source of this TCR beta chain is a study of blood T cell repertoires in COVID-19. About the research overall: Sample material is recorded as cDNA or gDNA derived from T cells, B-cell-depleted T cells, or PBMCs.

The CDR3 has 13 residues. The V end was cut by 1 base, the J end by 7 bases, with 10 bases between. Looked up from germline, CDR1 is LGHNA and CDR2 is YNFKEQ. Profiling relied on immunoSEQ multiplex PCR, and the TCRdb table lists in-frame clones only, not all of them. The sample has approximately 200,000 clones; about four fifths are singletons. The rearrangement links TRBV4-2 to TRBJ1-2; D is undetermined. Sequencing input: peripheral blood. The TCR comes from a woman aged 55-69 years with acute or convalescent COVID-19. CDR3 nucleotide sequence: TGTGCCAGCAGCCAAGGACAATTCTCTGGCTACACCTTC. It translates to CASSQGQFSGYTF.